What follows are 16 T cell receptor beta chains derived from one specimen sequenced in a study of siplizumab effects on memory and regulatory T cells. The protocol was immunoSEQ multiplex PCR, while the TCRdb copy is restricted to in-frame clones and leaves out a portion. The sample holds some 62,000 clones, 79% seen once. Specimen: memory CD4+ T cells sorted from blood. These receptor sequences come from a human donor in good health.

The V call is TRBV7-9, the J call TRBJ1-2; D is uncertain. The CDR3 covers 15 residues. V lost 1 base, J lost 5 bases, and 14 bases lay in between. The germline CDR1 and CDR2 sequences are SEHNR and FQNEAQ (reference sequence). The CDR3 region is CASSLGHTTSYGYTF. The CDR3 nucleotides read TGTGCCAGCAGCTTAGGACATACGACAAGTTATGGCTACACCTTC.

The chain employs TRBV4-2 and TRBJ1-5; the match to TRBD1 covers 7 bases. The CDR3 consists of 14 residues. CDR1 and CDR2 from the germline V gene are LGHNA and YNFKEQ. The J segment lost 8 bases and the V segment lost 1 base, leaving 5 bases of the junction unmatched. CDR3 nucleotide sequence: TGTGCCAGCAGCCAAGGACAGGGCATGGAGCCCCAGCATTTT. Its protein product is CASSQGQGMEPQHF.

This clone was recorded a few times. This sequence joins TRBV5-1 and TRBJ2-1, with 7 bases fitting TRBD1. Trimming at V came to 0 bases and at J to 7 bases, leaving 7 bases not matched to a gene. CDR1 is SGHRS and CDR2 is YFSETQ in the germline V gene. The length of the CDR3 is 15 residues. The CDR3 spells CASSLEPGQTNEQFF. The CDR3 nucleotides are TGCGCCAGCAGCTTGGAGCCGGGACAGACTAATGAGCAGTTCTTC.

V gene TRBV29-1 combines with J gene TRBJ1-5; a possible D gene is TRBD1 (5 bases). The CDR3 is made up of 13 amino acids. V lost 8 bases and J lost 11, with 22 bases in between. Germline CDR1 and CDR2: SQVTM and ANQGSEA. CDR3 in amino acids: CSPNKSIQESQHF. CDR3 bases: TGCAGCCCTAATAAAAGCATACAGGAATCCCAGCATTTT. Variable domain in full (rest from reference TRBV29-1 and TRBJ1-5): SAVISQKPSRDICQRGTSLTIQCQVDSQVTMMFWYRQQPGQSLTLIATANQGSEATYESGFVIDKFPISRPNLTFSTLTVSNMSPEDSSIYLCSPNKSIQESQHFGDGTRLSIL.

The chain joins TRBV5-1 to TRBJ2-7; TRBD2 matches 12 bases. The CDR3 contains 14 residues. Germline V lookup: CDR1 SGHRS, CDR2 YFSETQ. The V segment lost 4 bases and the J segment 3 bases; nucleotides outside the gene matches: 2. This chain's CDR3 is CASSPLAGGYEQYF. The CDR3 nucleotides are TGCGCCAGCAGCCCACTAGCGGGGGGCTACGAGCAGTACTTC.

The sample holds one count of this clone. This sequence joins TRBV12-5 and TRBJ1-1; a possible D gene is TRBD1 (5 bases). The CDR3 extends over 12 amino acids. Trimming left V 6 bases short and J 4 bases short, with 9 bases between. Germline CDR1 is LGHNT and CDR2 is FRNRAP. CDR3: CASGRDGTEAFF. CDR3 DNA: TGTGCTAGTGGCCGGGACGGCACTGAAGCTTTCTTT. Supplemented by reference TRBV12-5 and TRBJ1-1, the full variable domain reads DARVTQTPRHKVTEMGQEVTMRCQPILGHNTVFWYRQTMMQGLELLAYFRNRAPLDDSGMPKDRFSAEMPDATLATLKIQPSEPRDSAVYFCASGRDGTEAFFGQGTRLTVV.

The V and J genes are TRBV5-1 and TRBJ1-1; 7 bases agree with TRBD1. The V segment lost 1 base and the J segment 2 bases; nucleotides outside the gene matches: 5. CDR1 and CDR2 (germline): SGHRS, YFSETQ. This CDR3 is built from 15 residues. CDR3 bases: TGCGCCAGCAGCTTGTCAGGGACAGCCAACACTGAAGCTTTCTTT. Translating gives CASSLSGTANTEAFF.

The V call is TRBV30, the J call TRBJ2-3; weak D call: TRBD2 (5 bases). Trimming stripped 0 bases from V and 5 bases from J, with 12 bases between. Germline CDR1 GTSNPN, CDR2 SVGIG (reference sequence). There are 14 residues in the CDR3. The CDR3 nucleotides are TGTGCCTGGAGTGTAGGAGGAAGCTTAGATACGCAGTATTTT. Protein sequence: CAWSVGGSLDTQYF.

The V call is TRBV19, the J call TRBJ2-5; D might be TRBD2 (5 bases). Germline CDR1 and CDR2: LNHDA and SQIVND (reference sequence). V shed 1 base and J shed 5 bases, with 11 bases lying between them. CDR3 length: 14 amino acids. The CDR3 reads CASSIGLPRETQYF. The CDR3 DNA reads TGTGCCAGTAGTATAGGACTACCTCGTGAGACCCAGTACTTC.

The genes are TRBV5-4 and TRBJ1-2, with D perhaps TRBD1 (6 bases). CDR1 and CDR2 (germline): SGHNT, YYREEE (reference sequence). This CDR3 comprises 15 residues. Trimming took off 4 bases at V and 8 bases at J, with 21 bases between the two ends. CDR3 in DNA: TGTGCCAGCAGCCTCCAGGTACAGGGCTTAGGGGGCTACACCTTC. It is translated as CASSLQVQGLGGYTF.

The V gene is TRBV7-7, the J gene TRBJ2-3, with D unclear. Per germline, CDR1 SSHAT and CDR2 FNYEAQ (reference sequence). V was shortened by 5 bases and J by 1 base, with 7 bases between the two germline ends. CDR3 length: 13 residues. CDR3 DNA sequence: TGTGCCAGCAGCCTATTAGGCACAGATACGCAGTATTTT. Protein product: CASSLLGTDTQYF. The complete variable domain, with remaining parts taken from reference TRBV7-7 and TRBJ2-3, reads GAGVSQSPRYKVTKRGQDVTLRCDPISSHATLYWYQQALGQGPEFLTYFNYEAQPDKSGLPSDRFSAERPEGSISTLTIQRTEQRDSAMYRCASSLLGTDTQYFGPGTRLTVL.

The gene calls are TRBV4-2 and TRBJ1-2; TRBD1 agrees at 7 bases. The CDR3 is 15 amino acids. J was trimmed by 2 bases and V by 0 bases; bases with no gene match: 3. Germline V gene data show CDR1 as LGHNA and CDR2 as YNFKEQ. The CDR3 loop is CASSQEGGQNYGYTF. CDR3 nucleotides: TGTGCCAGCAGCCAAGAAGGGGGACAGAACTATGGCTACACCTTC.

The J gene is TRBJ2-1, the V gene TRBV14; 9 bases fit TRBD2. The CDR3 runs to 17 residues. With 4 bases clipped from V and 5 bases from J, the junction kept 12 bases outside the gene matches. Germline CDR1 SGHDN, CDR2 FVKESK. The CDR3 sequence is CASSPRLAGGDHNEQFF. The DNA of the CDR3 is TGTGCCAGCAGCCCCCGTCTGGCGGGGGGGGATCACAATGAGCAGTTCTTC.

This chain connects TRBV7-2 to TRBJ2-3; 11 bases are a match to TRBD2. Looked up from germline, CDR1 is SGHTA and CDR2 is FQGNSA. Trimming removed 1 base from V and 1 base from J; junction bases left unmatched: 10. CDR3 length: 19 residues. The CDR3 nucleotides read TGTGCCAGCAGCTTAGTGCTTCTGTCTAGCGGGGGGCGCACAGATACGCAGTATTTT. Translating gives CASSLVLLSSGGRTDTQYF. Combining the CDR3 with reference TRBV7-2 and TRBJ2-3 gives the whole variable domain GAGVSQSPSNKVTEKGKDVELRCDPISGHTALYWYRQSLGQGLEFLIYFQGNSAPDKSGLPSDRFSAERTGGSVSTLTIQRTQQEDSAVYLCASSLVLLSSGGRTDTQYFGPGTRLTVL.

In its sample, this clone was seen a few times. The V and J genes are TRBV30 and TRBJ1-2; no clear D. CDR1 and CDR2 from the germline V gene are GTSNPN and SVGIG (reference sequence). The ends were cut back, 0 bases at V and 4 bases at J, with 9 bases in the middle. The CDR3 loop spans 13 amino acids. CDR3 bases: TGTGCCTGGAGTGTAGAGGCGGCCTATGGCTACACCTTC. As protein: CAWSVEAAYGYTF.

The CDR3 region is CASSQGGSNQPQHF. The CDR3 nucleotides read TGTGCCAGCAGTCAGGGGGGAAGCAATCAGCCCCAGCATTTT. V is TRBV6-1 and J is TRBJ1-5; 7 bases match TRBD1. The CDR3 is made up of 14 amino acids. Germline V gene data show CDR1 as MNHNS and CDR2 as SASEGT. V shed 5 bases, J shed 1 base, and the junction held 2 bases outside the gene matches.